These T cell receptor beta chains were read from a single sample in a study of CD8+ T cells in alopecia areata. Generated by immunoSEQ multiplex PCR, the TCRdb table keeps only in-frame clones and is missing some. There are roughly 100,000 clones in the sample; about 40% occur only once, and more than 15% lies in the top ten. The source was CD8+ T cells sorted from blood, collected at week 24, from a patient treated with tofacitinib. Receptor source: a human donor with alopecia areata. Both conserved end residues are part of each CDR3. A D gene is named only where the DNA matches it firmly. Rows give clone size only sometimes, using once, few, many, or a class for an expanded clone.

clone size | J gene | V gene | D gene | CDR3 protein | CDR3 DNA
NA | TRBJ2-5 | TRBV7-9 | NA | CASSGEGAHRRQETQYF | TGTGCCAGCAGCGGGGAGGGGGCGCACAGACGGCAAGAGACCCAGTACTTC
NA | TRBJ2-1 | TRBV7-9 | NA | CASSLGNEQFF | TGTGCCAGCAGCTTGGGTAATGAGCAGTTCTTC
few | TRBJ2-1 | TRBV29-1 | TRBD2 | CSVTSGRALYNEQFF | TGCAGCGTGACTAGCGGGAGGGCCCTCTACAATGAGCAGTTCTTC
few | TRBJ1-5 | TRBV13 | NA | CASSEGTNQPQHF | TGTGCCAGCAGCGAGGGGACCAATCAGCCCCAGCATTTT
NA | TRBJ1-1 | TRBV12-5 | NA | CASGLSPGAEAFF | TGTGCTAGTGGTTTGTCCCCTGGGGCTGAAGCTTTCTTT
NA | TRBJ1-5 | TRBV6-5 | TRBD1 | CASRIGTGVNQPQHF | TGTGCCAGCAGAATAGGGACAGGGGTTAATCAGCCCCAGCATTTT
NA | TRBJ2-4 | TRBV27 | NA | CASSPVGQLGIQYF | TGTGCCAGCAGTCCCGTAGGACAGTTAGGCATTCAGTACTTC
NA | TRBJ1-2 | TRBV15 | NA | CATSREGAKYGYTF | TGTGCCACCAGCAGAGAGGGCGCGAAGTATGGCTACACCTTC
NA | TRBJ2-7 | TRBV28 | TRBD2 | CASSLRAGGTHEQYF | TGTGCCAGCAGCCTTCGAGCGGGAGGAACCCACGAGCAGTACTTC
NA | TRBJ2-4 | TRBV15 | NA | CATGTQTQAKNIQYF | TGTGCCACCGGGACCCAGACCCAAGCCAAAAACATTCAGTACTTC
NA | TRBJ2-5 | TRBV7-6 | NA | CASSLAAPDQYF | TGTGCCAGCAGCTTAGCCGCGCCGGACCAGTACTTC
few | TRBJ2-1 | TRBV9 | NA | CASSSSRGNEQFF | TGTGCCAGCAGCTCTTCCAGGGGCAATGAGCAGTTCTTC
many | TRBJ2-7 | TRBV18 | NA | CASSPPGGGYEQYF | TGTGCCAGCTCACCACCCGGGGGTGGTTACGAGCAGTACTTC
NA | TRBJ2-1 | TRBV30 | NA | CAWSANYPEQFF | TGTGCCTGGAGTGCCAATTATCCCGAGCAGTTCTTC
NA | TRBJ2-3 | TRBV7-9 | TRBD2 | CASSYTSGRETDTQYF | TGTGCCAGCAGCTACACGAGCGGGAGGGAAACAGATACGCAGTATTTT
NA | TRBJ2-3 | TRBV5-6 | NA | CASNSQGPSPDTQYF | TGTGCCAGCAACTCACAGGGACCGAGCCCAGATACGCAGTATTTT